This T cell receptor (beta chain) appears in the sequencing data of a study of neoadjuvant anti-PD-1 for oral cavity cancer. This clone was seen a single time. The germline V gene has CDR1 SNHLY and CDR2 FYNNEI. After removal of 6 bases from V and 1 base from J, the junction contained 5 bases not matched to a gene. The CDR3 runs 15 residues. Clones were read by immunoSEQ multiplex PCR, and TCRdb kept only the in-frame ones, dropping some. The sample has tens of thousands of clones, more than 60% seen once. The sample here was PBMCs, taken before nivolumab (anti-PD-1) treatment. V gene TRBV2 combines with J gene TRBJ1-5; 8 nucleotides agree with TRBD1. This receptor was identified in a person aged 35-79 years with oral cavity squamous cell carcinoma. This CDR3 reads CASSDDRGSNQPQHF. Here the CDR3 DNA reads TGTGCCAGCAGCGACGACAGGGGCAGCAATCAGCCCCAGCATTTT. The full variable domain, in which reference TRBV2 and TRBJ1-5 provide the parts outside the CDR3, is EPEVTQTPSHQVTQMGQEVILRCVPISNHLYFYWYRQILGQKVEFLVSFYNNEISEKSEIFDDQFSVERPDGSNFTLKIRSTKLEDSAMYFCASSDDRGSNQPQHFGDGTRLSIL.